This entry describes one TCR beta chain. V lost 2 bases to trimming and J lost 5 bases; unmatched junction nucleotides: 9. The CDR3 runs 16 residues. Per the germline V gene, CDR1 is SNHLY and CDR2 is FYNNEI. These data belong to a study of blood T cell repertoires in COVID-19. In the study overall: Acute-phase and convalescent COVID-19 samples originated in the United States, Italy and Spain. From T cells, B-cell-depleted T cells, or PBMCs came the material, which was cDNA or gDNA.

Authors' analysis steps: Estimated nucleated cell counts came from reference gene primer amplification. Measured with immunoSEQ multiplex PCR; TCRdb has only the in-frame clones, and not every one. V and J calls and clone size are as listed in that table; D and trimming were resolved from the DNA. The sample has under 200,000 clones, 65% to 85% seen once. The sequenced material came from peripheral blood. The clonotype was recovered from a human donor with acute or convalescent COVID-19. The donor label of this sample is uncertain. The chain couples TRBV2 to TRBJ1-1; TRBD1 matches at 9 bases. The CDR3 coding sequence is TGTGCCAGCAGTGAAAGGGACAGGGCGGGTAAAACTGAAGCTTTCTTT. Translating gives CASSERDRAGKTEAFF.